The present T cell receptor beta chain was sequenced within a study of T cell changes during pregnancy in multiple sclerosis. Germline V CDR1 and CDR2: SGHDN, FVKESK. V lost 4 bases to trimming and J lost 10 bases, with 14 bases between them. This CDR3 region has 13 residues. Generated by immunoSEQ multiplex PCR, the TCRdb table keeps only in-frame clones and is missing some. The sample lists just under 80,000 clones; about 93% were seen once. The sample was peripheral blood, taken in the second trimester of pregnancy. This clonotype was obtained from a female donor in good health, enrolled as a control in a pregnancy study. The V call is TRBV14, the J call TRBJ2-1; a weak D match, TRBD2 (5 bases). CDR3 DNA: TGTGCCAGCAGCCCCGCCCCAACGGGGGAGCAGTTCTTC. It yields the protein CASSPAPTGEQFF.